This T cell receptor beta chain was recorded in a study of shared clonotypes between healthy human individuals. Findings of the study overall: Apart from blood, nothing was sampled; tissue repertoires likely differ.

Assay execution took place at the deep level. The authors sequenced unsorted PBMC DNA on ten immunoSEQ deep assay plates. Methods used by the authors: Filtering differed for immunoSEQ, which gave only junction sequences without quality scores. Sequencing was performed with immunoSEQ multiplex PCR; in TCRdb, only in-frame clones are kept and a portion is missing. The V and J calls and clone size come from that table; D and trimming were worked out from the DNA. The sample holds around 480,000 clones, about 80% seen once. This clone was counted ten times or more. Antigen unknown. The specimen was PBMCs. The source of this sequence is a woman between 40 and 55 years old in good health. Some clones in this sample may be carry-over from other donors' samples.

The DNA of the CDR3 is TGTGCCAGTAGTATCGGCAGGGAGGAAAATGAAAAACTGTTTTTT. This gives the protein CASSIGREENEKLFF. The V gene is TRBV19, the J gene TRBJ1-4, with D possibly matching TRBD1 (5 bases). This CDR3 is built from 15 residues. CDR1 and CDR2 from the germline V gene are LNHDA and SQIVND (reference sequence). V lost 3 bases, J lost 5 bases, and 13 bases lay in between. Full variable domain (remainder filled in from reference TRBV19 and TRBJ1-4): DGGITQSPKYLFRKEGQNVTLSCEQNLNHDAMYWYRQDPGQGLRLIYYSQIVNDFQKGDIAEGYSVSREKKESFPLTVTSAQKNPTAFYLCASSIGREENEKLFFGSGTQLSVL.